Listed below are T cell receptor beta chains from one sample, sequenced in a study of blood T cells in healthy people across ages. TCRdb reanalysed the 5' RACE reads using MiXCR and keeps one entry per CDR3 protein. This repertoire shows more than 650,000 distinct CDR3 sequences, 22% found once; its top ten account for around a fifth. The sample was blood. The receptors come from a man aged 65-85 years in good health. CDR3s include the opening cysteine and the closing phenylalanine or tryptophan. Each record gives: J gene, D gene, clone size, CDR3 length, V gene, CDR3 DNA, CDR3 protein. The D gene is left open where the match is weak. The listing skips clone size in some rows; elsewhere it reads once, few, many or a size class.

TRBJ2-3 NA few 13 TRBV28 TGTGCCAGCAGGCGGCAGGGGACGGATACGCAGTATTTT CASRRQGTDTQYF
TRBJ1-1 NA NA 15 TRBV6-5 TGTGCCAGCAGTTACTCTGGGGGGCGGCACACTGAAGCTTTCTTT CASSYSGGRHTEAFF
TRBJ2-4 TRBD2 NA 16 TRBV20-1 TGCAGTGCTAGAGATTGGGCTAGCGGGGCCAAAAACATTCAGTACTTC CSARDWASGAKNIQYF
TRBJ2-1 TRBD1 NA 19 TRBV12-3/TRBV12-4 TGTGCCAGCAGTTCACACCTCGGGGGACAGGGGAGCTCCTACAATGAGCAGTTCTTC CASSSHLGGQGSSYNEQFF
TRBJ2-3 TRBD2 NA 15 TRBV7-3 TGTGCCAGCAGCTTCCGAGCGGGAAGGGTCGATACGCAGTATTTT CASSFRAGRVDTQYF
TRBJ2-1 TRBD2 NA 17 TRBV3-1 TGTGCCAGCAGCCTCAAGATACCAGCGGGAGGGCCCTTTGAGCAGTTCTTC CASSLKIPAGGPFEQFF
TRBJ2-1 NA few 13 TRBV11-2 TGTGCCAGCAGCTTAGGCCGGACAGCAAAGCAGTTCTTC CASSLGRTAKQFF
TRBJ1-5 TRBD1 few 13 TRBV29-1 TGCAGCGGGACCACAGGGGGAGGACAGCCCCAGCATTTT CSGTTGGGQPQHF
TRBJ2-7 NA few 14 TRBV11-2 TGTGCCAGCAGCTTCAGGACCCCCCCCTACGAGCAGTACTTC CASSFRTPPYEQYF
TRBJ2-1 TRBD2 few 17 TRBV12-3/TRBV12-4 TGTGCCATCAGTCCCCCTCCGGGACTAGCGGGAGGAGGAGAGCAGTTCTTC CAISPPPGLAGGGEQFF
TRBJ2-1 TRBD1 many 15 TRBV5-1 TGTGCCAGCAGCTTAGGACAGGGCCTCTACAATGAGCAGTTCTTC CASSLGQGLYNEQFF
TRBJ1-2 NA few 13 TRBV29-1 TGCAGCGTTGCATCGTCAGAAAACTATGGCTACACCTTC CSVASSENYGYTF
TRBJ2-2 NA few 14 TRBV10-3 TGTGCCATCAGAGACCCTCAGAGCGAACGGGAGCTGTTTTTT CAIRDPQSERELFF
TRBJ2-1 NA few 14 TRBV12-3/TRBV12-4 TGTGCCAGCAGGGTAGGGGGGGGCGTTTATGAGCAGTTCTTC CASRVGGGVYEQFF
TRBJ2-5 TRBD2 few 16 TRBV10-3 TGTGCCATCAGTGAGTCTGGGAGGGCCTTTCAAGAGACCCAGTACTTC CAISESGRAFQETQYF
TRBJ2-4 NA NA 16 TRBV20-1 TGCAGTGCTAGAGATCCTGAGAGGTTAGCCAAAAACATTCAGTACTTC CSARDPERLAKNIQYF
TRBJ1-4 NA NA 14 TRBV6-5 TGTGCCGGCAGTTACAAGGGGGGCGTTGAAAAACTGTTTTTT CAGSYKGGVEKLFF
TRBJ2-1 NA NA 16 TRBV7-9 TGTGCCAGCAGCTTTTTTGCGGGCGCTTCCTACAATGAGCAGTTCTTC CASSFFAGASYNEQFF
TRBJ2-5 TRBD2 NA 17 TRBV20-1 TGCAGTGTCCACCGATCCCGACTAGCGGGGGGACAAGAGACCCAGTACTTC CSVHRSRLAGGQETQYF
TRBJ2-1 NA few 11 TRBV12-3/TRBV12-4 TGTGCCAGCAGAAAATACAATGAGCAGTTCTTC CASRKYNEQFF
TRBJ1-2 TRBD1 NA 15 TRBV11-2 TGTGCCAGCAGCTTATCGCAGGGGGGCGCCTATGGCTACACCTTC CASSLSQGGAYGYTF
TRBJ2-1 TRBD2 NA 16 TRBV12-3/TRBV12-4 TGTGCCAGCAGAAATAGAGTGGGACTAGGGAACAATGAGCAGTTCTTC CASRNRVGLGNNEQFF
TRBJ1-1 TRBD1 NA 13 TRBV10-3 TGTGCCATCGGGCCGAGTCAGGGGGCTGAAGCTTTCTTT CAIGPSQGAEAFF